This T cell receptor (beta chain) comes out of a study of shared clonotypes between healthy human individuals. Study outcomes and limitations: Generally, estimated richness proved larger in naive subsets than it did in memory subsets. Incomplete sequencing of sorted subsets was indicated by rarefaction despite large depth. Represented diversity, genetic and exposure-history alike, was limited by few donors.

Into CD45RA+ naive and CD45RA-negative memory subsets, the CD4+ cells were split. Clones were sequenced by immunoSEQ multiplex PCR, and TCRdb holds only the in-frame ones, with some missing. Of around 2.1 million clones in the sample, approximately 96% were seen once. Notes on this clone: Its antigen remains unknown.

Trimming cost V 1 base and J 6 bases, with 10 bases left between them. Germline V gives CDR1 SGHDN, CDR2 FVKESK. This CDR3 is built from 13 residues. The source material was naive CD4+ T cells sorted from blood. Subset noted: CD45RA+ positively selected. The J gene is TRBJ2-7, the V gene TRBV14; D ambiguous. The receptor was isolated from a man in his late teens or twenties in good health. CDR3: CASSQGIRTEQYF. The DNA for the CDR3 is TGTGCCAGCAGCCAAGGGATAAGGACCGAGCAGTACTTC.